This T cell receptor beta chain appears in the sequencing data of a study of T cell responses to AZD1222 COVID-19 vaccine. Some clones are missing from TCRdb's copy, which holds only in-frame ones; the method was immunoSEQ multiplex PCR. This table has roughly 150,000 clones, under 95% appearing once. V was shortened by 0 bases and J by 4 bases, with 10 bases between the two germline ends. CDR1 and CDR2 from the germline V gene are SGDLS and YYNGEE. The CDR3 length is 14 residues. The TCR comes from an adult in good health. The sample was peripheral blood, taken on day 0 of AZD1222 vaccination. This chain uses TRBV9 with TRBJ1-1, with TRBD1 as a possible D gene (5 bases). The CDR3 loop is CASSVGGRSTEAFF. The CDR3 DNA reads as TGTGCCAGCAGCGTAGGGGGCAGAAGCACTGAAGCTTTCTTT. Combining the CDR3 with reference TRBV9 and TRBJ1-1 gives the whole variable domain DSGVTQTPKHLITATGQRVTLRCSPRSGDLSVYWYQQSLDQGLQFLIQYYNGEERAKGNILERFSAQQFPDLHSELNLSSLELGDSALYFCASSVGGRSTEAFFGQGTRLTVV.